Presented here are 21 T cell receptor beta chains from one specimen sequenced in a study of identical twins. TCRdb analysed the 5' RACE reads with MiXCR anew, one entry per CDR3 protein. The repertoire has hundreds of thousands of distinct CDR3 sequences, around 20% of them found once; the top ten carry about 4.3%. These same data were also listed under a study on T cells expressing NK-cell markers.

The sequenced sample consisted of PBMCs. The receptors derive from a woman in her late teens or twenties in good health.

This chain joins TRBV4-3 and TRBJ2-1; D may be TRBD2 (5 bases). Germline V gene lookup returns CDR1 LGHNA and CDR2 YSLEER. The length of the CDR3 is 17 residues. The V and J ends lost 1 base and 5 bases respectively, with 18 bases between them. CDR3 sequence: CASSQVGRATYNNEQFF. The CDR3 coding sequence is TGCGCCAGCAGCCAAGTAGGGCGGGCGACCTACAACAATGAGCAGTTCTTC.

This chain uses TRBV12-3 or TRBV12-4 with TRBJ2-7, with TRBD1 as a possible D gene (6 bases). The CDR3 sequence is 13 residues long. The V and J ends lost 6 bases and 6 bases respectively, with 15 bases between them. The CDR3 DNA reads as TGTGCCAGCAGCAACAGGGCGTCCCTCGAGCAGTACTTC. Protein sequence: CASSNRASLEQYF.

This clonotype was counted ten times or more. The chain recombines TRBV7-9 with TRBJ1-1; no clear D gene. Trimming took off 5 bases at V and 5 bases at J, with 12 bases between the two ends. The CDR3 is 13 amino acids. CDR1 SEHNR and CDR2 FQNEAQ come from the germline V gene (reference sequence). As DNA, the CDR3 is TGTGCCAGCAGCATAGGTTTGTCGACTGAAGCTTTCTTT. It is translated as CASSIGLSTEAFF. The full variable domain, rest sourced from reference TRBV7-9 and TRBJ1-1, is DTGVSQNPRHKITKRGQNVTFRCDPISEHNRLYWYRQTLGQGPEFLTYFQNEAQLEKSRLLSDRFSAERPKGSFSTLEIQRTEQGDSAMYLCASSIGLSTEAFFGQGTRLTVV.

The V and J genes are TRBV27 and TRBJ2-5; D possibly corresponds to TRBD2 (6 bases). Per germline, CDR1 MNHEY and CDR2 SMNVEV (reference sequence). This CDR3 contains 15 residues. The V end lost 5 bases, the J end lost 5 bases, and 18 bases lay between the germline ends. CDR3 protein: CASSPAGRSRETQYF. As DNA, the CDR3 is TGTGCCAGCAGTCCGGCAGGGAGGAGTAGGGAGACCCAGTACTTC.

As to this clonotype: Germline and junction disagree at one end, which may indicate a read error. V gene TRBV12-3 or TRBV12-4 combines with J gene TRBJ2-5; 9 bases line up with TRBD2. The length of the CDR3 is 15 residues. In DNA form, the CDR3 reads TGTGCCAGCAGTGTAGCGGGAGCTAACCAAGAGACCCAGTACTTC. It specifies CASSVAGANQETQYF.

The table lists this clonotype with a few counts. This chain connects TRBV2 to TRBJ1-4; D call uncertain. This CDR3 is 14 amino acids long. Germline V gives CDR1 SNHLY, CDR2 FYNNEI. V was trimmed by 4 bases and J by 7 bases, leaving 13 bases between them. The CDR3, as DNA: TGTGCCAGCAGTGGGATGGGAAAGGGTGAAAAACTGTTTTTT. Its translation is CASSGMGKGEKLFF.

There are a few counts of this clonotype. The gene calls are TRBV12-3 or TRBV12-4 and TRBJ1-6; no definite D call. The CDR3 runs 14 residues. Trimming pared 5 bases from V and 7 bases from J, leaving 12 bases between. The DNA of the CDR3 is TGTGCCAGCAGTCGGACGGGAGGAAATTCACCCCTCCACTTT. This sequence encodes CASSRTGGNSPLHF.

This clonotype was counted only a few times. The CDR3 DNA sequence: TGTGCCAGCTCACCACCGGGCTTCAATCAGCCCCAGCATTTT. Translating gives CASSPPGFNQPQHF. V and J are TRBV18 and TRBJ1-5; no firm D call. CDR1 is KGHSH, CDR2 LQKENI, per germline. Trimming cost V 0 bases and J 3 bases, with 6 bases left between them. CDR3 length: 14 amino acids.

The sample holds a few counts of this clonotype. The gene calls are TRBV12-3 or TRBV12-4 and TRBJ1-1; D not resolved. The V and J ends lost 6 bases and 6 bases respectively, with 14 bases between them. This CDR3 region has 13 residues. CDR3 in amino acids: CASSHQHPAEAFF. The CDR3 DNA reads TGTGCCAGCAGCCATCAGCATCCCGCTGAAGCTTTCTTT.

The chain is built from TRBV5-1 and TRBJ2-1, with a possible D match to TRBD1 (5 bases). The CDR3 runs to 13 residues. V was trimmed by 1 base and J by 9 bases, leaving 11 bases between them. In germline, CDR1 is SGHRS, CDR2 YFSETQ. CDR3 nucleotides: TGCGCCAGCAGCTTGCAGGGTTCGGGTGAGCAGTTCTTC. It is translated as CASSLQGSGEQFF.

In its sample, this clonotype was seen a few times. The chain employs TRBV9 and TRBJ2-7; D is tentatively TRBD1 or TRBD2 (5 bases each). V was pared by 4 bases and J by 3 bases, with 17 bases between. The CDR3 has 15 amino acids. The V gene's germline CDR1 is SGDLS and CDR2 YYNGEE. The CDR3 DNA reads TGTGCCAGCAGCCTTACGGCAGGGACGAACTACGAGCAGTACTTC. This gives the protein CASSLTAGTNYEQYF.

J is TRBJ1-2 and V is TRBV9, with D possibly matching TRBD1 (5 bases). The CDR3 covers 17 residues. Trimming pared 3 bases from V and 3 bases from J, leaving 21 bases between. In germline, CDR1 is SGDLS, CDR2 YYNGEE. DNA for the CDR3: TGTGCCAGCAGCGCCCCAAGGGCAGGGATATCCTACTATGGCTACACCTTC. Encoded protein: CASSAPRAGISYYGYTF.

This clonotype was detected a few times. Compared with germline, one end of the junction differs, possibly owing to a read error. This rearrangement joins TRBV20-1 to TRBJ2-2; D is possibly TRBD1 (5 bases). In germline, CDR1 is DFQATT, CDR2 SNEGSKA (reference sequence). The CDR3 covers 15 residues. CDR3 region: CSARETAANTGELFF. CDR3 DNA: TGCAGTGCTCGAGAGACAGCTGCGAACACCGGGGAGCTGTTTTTT.

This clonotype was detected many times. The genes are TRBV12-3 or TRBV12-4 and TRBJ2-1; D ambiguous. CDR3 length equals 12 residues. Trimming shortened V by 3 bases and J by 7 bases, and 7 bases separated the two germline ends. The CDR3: CASSLSFNEQFF. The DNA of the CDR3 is TGTGCCAGCAGTTTGAGCTTTAATGAGCAGTTCTTC.

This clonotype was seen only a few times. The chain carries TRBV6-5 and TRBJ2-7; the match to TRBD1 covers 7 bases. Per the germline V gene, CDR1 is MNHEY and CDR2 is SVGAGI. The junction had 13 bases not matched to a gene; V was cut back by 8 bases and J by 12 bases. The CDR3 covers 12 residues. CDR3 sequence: CASGTALVSWYF. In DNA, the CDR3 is TGTGCCAGCGGGACAGCTCTCGTTTCTTGGTACTTC.

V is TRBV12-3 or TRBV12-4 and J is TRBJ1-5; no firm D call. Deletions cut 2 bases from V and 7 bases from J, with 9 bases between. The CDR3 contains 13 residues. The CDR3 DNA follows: TGTGCCAGCAGTTTACGTGAAGGACAGCCCCAGCATTTT. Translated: CASSLREGQPQHF.

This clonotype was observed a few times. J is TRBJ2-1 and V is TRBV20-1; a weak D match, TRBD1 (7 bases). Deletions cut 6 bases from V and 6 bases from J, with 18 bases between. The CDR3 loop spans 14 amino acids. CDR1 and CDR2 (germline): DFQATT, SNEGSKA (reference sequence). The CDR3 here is CSAPTRGASNEQFF. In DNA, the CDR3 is TGCAGTGCGCCGACCAGGGGGGCCAGCAATGAGCAGTTCTTC.

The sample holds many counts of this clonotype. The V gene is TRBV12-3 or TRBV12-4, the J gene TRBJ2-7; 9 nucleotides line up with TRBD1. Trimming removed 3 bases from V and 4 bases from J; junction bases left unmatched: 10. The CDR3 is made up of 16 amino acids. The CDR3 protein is CASSFHRGRGDYEQYF. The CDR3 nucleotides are TGTGCCAGCAGTTTTCACAGGGGGCGGGGAGATTACGAGCAGTACTTC.

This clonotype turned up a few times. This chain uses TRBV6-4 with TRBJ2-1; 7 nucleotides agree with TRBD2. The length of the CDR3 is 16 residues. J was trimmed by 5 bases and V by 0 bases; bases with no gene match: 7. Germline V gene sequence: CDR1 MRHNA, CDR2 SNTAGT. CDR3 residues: CASSDSQRGIHNEQFF. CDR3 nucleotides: TGTGCCAGCAGTGACTCACAGCGGGGAATACACAATGAGCAGTTCTTC.

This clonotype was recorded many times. For the CDR3, the DNA is TGTGCCAGCAGCTCGCAGGTGTGGGCCGCTGAAGCTTTCTTT. This gives the protein CASSSQVWAAEAFF. The chain recombines TRBV12-3 or TRBV12-4 with TRBJ1-1, with D unresolved. The CDR3 contains 14 residues. V was cut by 6 bases and J by 6 bases, with 17 bases left in between.

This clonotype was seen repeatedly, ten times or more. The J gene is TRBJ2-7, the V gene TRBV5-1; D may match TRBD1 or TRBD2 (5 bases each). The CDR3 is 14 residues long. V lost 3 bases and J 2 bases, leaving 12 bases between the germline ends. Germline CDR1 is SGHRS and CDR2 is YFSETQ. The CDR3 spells CASSSGQGTYEQYF. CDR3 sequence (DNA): TGCGCCAGCAGCTCGGGGCAGGGAACCTACGAGCAGTACTTC.